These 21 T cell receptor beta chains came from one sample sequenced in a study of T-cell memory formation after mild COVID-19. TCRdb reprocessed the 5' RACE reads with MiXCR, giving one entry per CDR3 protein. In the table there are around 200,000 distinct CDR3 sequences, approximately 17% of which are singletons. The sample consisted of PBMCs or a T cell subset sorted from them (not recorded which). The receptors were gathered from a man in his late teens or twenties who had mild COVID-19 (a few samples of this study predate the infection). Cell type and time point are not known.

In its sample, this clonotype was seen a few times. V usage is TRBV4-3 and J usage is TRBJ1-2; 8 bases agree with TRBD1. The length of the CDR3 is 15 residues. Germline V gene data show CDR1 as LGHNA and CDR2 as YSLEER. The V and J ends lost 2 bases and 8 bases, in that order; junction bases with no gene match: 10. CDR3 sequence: CASSQLVDRAEGYTF. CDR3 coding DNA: TGCGCCAGCAGCCAACTAGTGGACAGGGCGGAAGGCTACACCTTC.

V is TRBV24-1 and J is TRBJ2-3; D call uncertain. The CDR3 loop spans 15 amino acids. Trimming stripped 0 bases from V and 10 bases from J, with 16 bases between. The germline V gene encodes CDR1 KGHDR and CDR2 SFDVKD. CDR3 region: CATSDLFARASAQYF. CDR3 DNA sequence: TGTGCCACCAGTGATTTGTTCGCGCGTGCCTCAGCGCAGTATTTT.

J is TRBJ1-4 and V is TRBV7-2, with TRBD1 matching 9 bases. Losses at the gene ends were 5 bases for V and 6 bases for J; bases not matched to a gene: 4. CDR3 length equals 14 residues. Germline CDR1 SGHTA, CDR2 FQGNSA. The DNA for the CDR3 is TGTGCCAGCAGCCAGGACAGGGGTTATGAAAAACTGTTTTTT. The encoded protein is CASSQDRGYEKLFF.

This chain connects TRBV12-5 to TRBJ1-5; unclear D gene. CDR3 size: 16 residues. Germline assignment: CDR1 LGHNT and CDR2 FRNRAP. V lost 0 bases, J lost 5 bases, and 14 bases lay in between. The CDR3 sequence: CASGLVLGRLDQPQHF. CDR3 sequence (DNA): TGTGCTAGTGGTTTGGTACTAGGGCGGTTGGATCAGCCCCAGCATTTT.

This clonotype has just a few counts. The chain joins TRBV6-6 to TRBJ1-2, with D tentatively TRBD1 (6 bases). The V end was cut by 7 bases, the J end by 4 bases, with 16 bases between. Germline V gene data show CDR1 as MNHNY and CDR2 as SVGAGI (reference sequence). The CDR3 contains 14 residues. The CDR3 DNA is TGTGCCAGCACGAACCCGGGACACAGCTATGGCTACACCTTC. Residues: CASTNPGHSYGYTF.

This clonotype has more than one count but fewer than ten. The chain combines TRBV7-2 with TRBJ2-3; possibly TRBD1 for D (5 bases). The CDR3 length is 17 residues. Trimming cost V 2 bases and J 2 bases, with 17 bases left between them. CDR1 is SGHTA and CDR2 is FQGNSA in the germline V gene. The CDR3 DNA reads TGTGCCAGCAGCTTATTCCCGCAGGGTGGTGTCACAGATACGCAGTATTTT. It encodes CASSLFPQGGVTDTQYF.

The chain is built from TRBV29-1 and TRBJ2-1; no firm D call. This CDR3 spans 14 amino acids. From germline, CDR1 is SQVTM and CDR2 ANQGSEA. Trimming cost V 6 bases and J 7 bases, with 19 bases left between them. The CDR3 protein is CSVADISRANEQFF. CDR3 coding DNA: TGCAGCGTGGCCGACATCTCAAGGGCGAATGAGCAGTTCTTC.

The CDR3: CAIRMGEGQPQHF. CDR3 in DNA: TGTGCCATCAGGATGGGGGAAGGACAGCCCCAGCATTTT. The chain uses TRBV10-3 and TRBJ1-5; D is possibly TRBD1 (5 bases). Per germline, CDR1 ENHRY and CDR2 SYGVKD. The CDR3 is 13 residues long. V dropped 6 bases and J dropped 7 bases, with 13 bases sitting between them.

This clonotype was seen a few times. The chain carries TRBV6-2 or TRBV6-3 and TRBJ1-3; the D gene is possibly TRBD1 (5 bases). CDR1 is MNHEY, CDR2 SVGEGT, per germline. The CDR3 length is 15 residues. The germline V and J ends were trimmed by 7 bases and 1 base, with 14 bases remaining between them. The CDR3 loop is CASTRGRASGNTIYF. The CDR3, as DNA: TGTGCCAGCACCCGGGGGAGAGCATCTGGAAACACCATATATTTT.

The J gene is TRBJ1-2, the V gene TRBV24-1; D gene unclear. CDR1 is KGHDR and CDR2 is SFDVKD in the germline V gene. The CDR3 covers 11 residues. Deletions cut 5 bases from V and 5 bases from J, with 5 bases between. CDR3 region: CATSGGYGYTF. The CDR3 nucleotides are TGTGCCACCAGTGGGGGTTATGGCTACACCTTC.

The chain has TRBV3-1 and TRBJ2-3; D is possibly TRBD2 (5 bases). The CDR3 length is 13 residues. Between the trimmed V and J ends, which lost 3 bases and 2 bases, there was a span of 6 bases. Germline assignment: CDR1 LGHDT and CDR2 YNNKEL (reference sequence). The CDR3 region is CASSHSATDTQYF. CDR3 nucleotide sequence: TGTGCCAGCAGCCATAGCGCCACAGATACGCAGTATTTT.

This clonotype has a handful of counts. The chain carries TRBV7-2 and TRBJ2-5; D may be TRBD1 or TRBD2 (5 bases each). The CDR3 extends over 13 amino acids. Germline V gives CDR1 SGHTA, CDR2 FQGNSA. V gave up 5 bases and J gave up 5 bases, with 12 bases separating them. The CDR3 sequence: CASSPSGRETQYF. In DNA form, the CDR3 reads TGTGCCAGCAGCCCGTCGGGGCGGGAGACCCAGTACTTC.

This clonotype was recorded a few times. The DNA of the CDR3 is TGCAGTGCCTACAGGGATAGCAATCAGCCCCAGCATTTT. Protein product: CSAYRDSNQPQHF. This chain links TRBV20-1 with TRBJ1-5; TRBD1 is a possible D gene (6 bases). CDR3 length: 13 residues. V dropped 6 bases and J dropped 0 bases, with 9 bases sitting between them. The germline V gene encodes CDR1 DFQATT and CDR2 SNEGSKA (reference sequence).

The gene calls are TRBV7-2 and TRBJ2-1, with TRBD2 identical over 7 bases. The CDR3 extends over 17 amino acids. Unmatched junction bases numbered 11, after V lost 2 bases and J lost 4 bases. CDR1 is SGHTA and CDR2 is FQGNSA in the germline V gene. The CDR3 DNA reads TGTGCCAGCAGCTTATTAGGTACTAGCGCTATATACAATGAGCAGTTCTTC. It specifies CASSLLGTSAIYNEQFF.

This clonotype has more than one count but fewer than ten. CDR3 nucleotides: TGTGCCAGCAGCTTAGGCCAGCGGGGCGAGTATTTT. It specifies CASSLGQRGEYF. J is TRBJ2-3 and V is TRBV5-6; 7 positions agree with TRBD2. Germline-derived CDR1 and CDR2 are SGHDT and YYEEEE. V trimming: 2 bases; J trimming: 13 bases; junction bases outside the gene matches: 7. This CDR3 comprises 12 residues.

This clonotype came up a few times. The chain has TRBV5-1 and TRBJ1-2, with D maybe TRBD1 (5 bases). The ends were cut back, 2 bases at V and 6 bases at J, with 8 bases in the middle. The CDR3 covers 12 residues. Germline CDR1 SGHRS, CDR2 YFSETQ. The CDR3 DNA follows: TGCGCCAGCAGCTTTCAGGGAGATGGCTACACCTTC. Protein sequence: CASSFQGDGYTF.

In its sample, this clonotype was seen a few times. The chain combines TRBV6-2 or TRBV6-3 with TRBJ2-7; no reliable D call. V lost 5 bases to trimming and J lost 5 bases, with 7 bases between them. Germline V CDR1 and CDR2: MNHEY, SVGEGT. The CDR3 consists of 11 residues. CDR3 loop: CASSKYNEQYF. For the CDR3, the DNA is TGTGCCAGCAGTAAGTATAACGAGCAGTACTTC.

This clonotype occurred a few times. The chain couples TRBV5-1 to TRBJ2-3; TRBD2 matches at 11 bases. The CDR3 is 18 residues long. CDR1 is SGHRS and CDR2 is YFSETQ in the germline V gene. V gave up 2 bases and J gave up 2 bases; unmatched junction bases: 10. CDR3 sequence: CASSLALLAGEFTDTQYF. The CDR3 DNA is TGCGCCAGCAGCTTAGCCCTACTAGCGGGAGAATTCACAGATACGCAGTATTTT. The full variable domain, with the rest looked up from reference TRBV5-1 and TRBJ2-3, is KAGVTQTPRYLIKTRGQQVTLSCSPISGHRSVSWYQQTPGQGLQFLFEYFSETQRNKGNFPGRFSGRQFSNSRSEMNVSTLELGDSALYLCASSLALLAGEFTDTQYFGPGTRLTVL.

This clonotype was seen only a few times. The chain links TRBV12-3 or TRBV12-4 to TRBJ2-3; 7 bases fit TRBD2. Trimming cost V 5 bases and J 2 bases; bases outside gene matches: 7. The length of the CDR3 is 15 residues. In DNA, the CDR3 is TGTGCCAGCAGTCCCCGGGGGGTGCCCACAGATACGCAGTATTTT. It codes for CASSPRGVPTDTQYF.

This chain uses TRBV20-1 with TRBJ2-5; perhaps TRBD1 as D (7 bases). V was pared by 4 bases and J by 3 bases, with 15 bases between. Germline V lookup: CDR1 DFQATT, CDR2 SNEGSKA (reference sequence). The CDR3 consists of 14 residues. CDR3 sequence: CSANVPGGKETQYF. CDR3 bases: TGCAGTGCTAACGTGCCAGGGGGGAAAGAGACCCAGTACTTC.

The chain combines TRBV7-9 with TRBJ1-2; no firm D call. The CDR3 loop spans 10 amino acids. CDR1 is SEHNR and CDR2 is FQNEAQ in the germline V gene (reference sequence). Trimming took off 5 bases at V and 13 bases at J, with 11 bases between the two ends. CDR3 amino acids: CASSLDGLTF. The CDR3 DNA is TGTGCCAGCAGCCTAGACGGCCTCACCTTC.